A selection of T cell receptor beta chains follows, all from one sample in a study of blood T cell repertoires in COVID-19. TCRdb's table, derived via immunoSEQ multiplex PCR, lists solely in-frame clones and lacks some. The data hold around 84,000 clones, with 80% to 90% observed a single time. The sequencing sample was made of peripheral blood. These receptors originate from a man older than 75 with active or convalescent COVID-19. CDR3s include the opening cysteine and the closing phenylalanine or tryptophan.

j_call	v_call	cdr3_aa
TRBJ1-6	TRBV19	CASSPQGNFYNSPLHF
TRBJ1-3	TRBV9	CASSSTGTGKGNTIYF
TRBJ2-3	TRBV27	CASSTGQGVANTQYF
TRBJ1-1	TRBV18	CASSPLTGGTNTEAFF
TRBJ1-1	TRBV5-1	CASSSITGYTEAFF
TRBJ2-5	TRBV3-1/TRBV3-2	CASTLRETQYF
TRBJ1-4	TRBV28	CASSVMGQSREKLFF
TRBJ1-5	TRBV20-1	CSAATLKSQHF
TRBJ2-5	TRBV29-1	CSVGGGLAGTQETQYF
TRBJ2-2	TRBV5-1	CASSSPSTGELFF
TRBJ2-2	TRBV11-3	CASGPGGPYGELFF
TRBJ2-7	TRBV7-3	CASSSTPQQAYEQYF
TRBJ1-1	TRBV7-9	CASRQGVDRGEAFF
TRBJ2-7	TRBV4-1	CASSHNSGSSHEQYF
TRBJ1-6	TRBV30	CAWSVLYSPLHF
TRBJ2-3	TRBV19	CASSLDRPADTQYF
TRBJ1-4	TRBV7-9	CASSPDSEKLFF
TRBJ2-2	TRBV27	CASSFRSGGLGDVGELFF
TRBJ1-2	TRBV7-2	CASSLVGQGFVSYGYTF
TRBJ2-2	TRBV9	CASSPLAANTGELFF
TRBJ1-1	TRBV7-2	CASTLTGGAAEAFF
TRBJ1-4	TRBV7-2	CASSLGGGTVREKLFF
TRBJ1-5	TRBV3-1/TRBV3-2	CASSQEVGPNQPQHF
TRBJ2-3	TRBV2	CASRLYGTSGFTDTQYF
TRBJ2-1	TRBV19	CASSPQTSGGPSYNEQFF
TRBJ2-3	TRBV6-2/TRBV6-3	CASSPSGGGTDTQYF
TRBJ1-2	TRBV19	CASSGQGYGYTF
TRBJ2-7	TRBV2	CAIYSGRAVGEQYF
TRBJ2-7	TRBV7-9	CASSLLLSGASFSYEQYF
TRBJ1-1	TRBV19	CASSNTLNTEAFF
TRBJ1-2	TRBV24-1	CATSEGALSYGYTF
TRBJ2-3	TRBV6-6	CASSYPLAASTDTQYF
TRBJ2-5	TRBV19	CASSIFGGVGETQYF
TRBJ2-5	TRBV9	CASSVGTGLIETQYF
TRBJ2-1	TRBV21-1	CASSKLVGRGWALVGNEQFF
TRBJ2-7	TRBV5-8	CASSLNLIAGRMTYEQYF
TRBJ2-1	TRBV7-9	CASSLARSSFNEQFF
TRBJ1-1	TRBV2	CAIPPVLDRANTEAFF
TRBJ2-7	TRBV27	CASSLLGGTGRYEQYF
TRBJ1-5	TRBV7-4	CASSSRRETNQPQHF
TRBJ1-3	TRBV6-5	CASSWDSGNTIYF
TRBJ2-3	TRBV5-4	CASSVGLAQVSDTQYF
TRBJ2-2	TRBV6-2/TRBV6-3	CASSYQSTTGELFF
TRBJ1-2	TRBV9	CASSSVGTGIYGYTF
TRBJ2-1	TRBV9	CASSVRDRGGEQFF
TRBJ2-5	TRBV7-9	CASSPWTSAQETQYF
TRBJ1-1	TRBV12-3/TRBV12-4	CASSSDRNTEAFF
TRBJ2-1	TRBV5-4	CASSFLRVVGYNEQFF
TRBJ2-2	TRBV6-1	CASSESRLGAGELFF
TRBJ1-4	TRBV9	CASSVGPQGAEKLFF
TRBJ2-1	TRBV27	CASRPTGAHEQFF
TRBJ1-2	TRBV7-2	CASSFRDRVYGYTF